This T cell receptor (beta chain) was observed in a study of cytomegalovirus exposure and HLA in healthy donors. The PCR contained 60 Vbeta and 13 Jbeta primers. The repertoire was sequenced with immunoSEQ multiplex PCR; TCRdb's copy has only in-frame clones and lacks some. The repertoire holds over 35,000 clones, with about 60% as singletons. This clone was counted a few times. The CDR3 is 16 residues long. Sample: PBMCs. The genes are TRBV21-1 and TRBJ1-4; TRBD1 is the table's D call and was not checked against the DNA. TRBV21-1 constitutes a pseudogene. The sequence came from a human donor in good health. Written as DNA, the CDR3 is TGTGCCAGCAGAAACAGGGGGCAGCGGGCTAATGAAAAACTGTTTTTT. This gives the protein CASRNRGQRANEKLFF.